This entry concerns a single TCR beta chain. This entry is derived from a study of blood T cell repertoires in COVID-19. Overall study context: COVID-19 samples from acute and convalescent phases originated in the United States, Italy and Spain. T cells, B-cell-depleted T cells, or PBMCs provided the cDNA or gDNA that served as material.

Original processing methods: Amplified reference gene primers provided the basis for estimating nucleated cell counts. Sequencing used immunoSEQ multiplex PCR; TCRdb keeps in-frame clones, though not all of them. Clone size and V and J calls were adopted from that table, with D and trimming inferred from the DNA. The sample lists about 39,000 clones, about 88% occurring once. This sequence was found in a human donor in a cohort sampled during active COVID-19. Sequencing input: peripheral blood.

Here the CDR3 DNA reads TGTGCCAGCAGTCACCCACGGGAGGGGGTCTCTGGAAACACCATATATTTT. It is translated as CASSHPREGVSGNTIYF. The chain couples TRBV6-6 to TRBJ1-3; a weak D match, TRBD1 (6 bases). V was clipped by 5 bases and J by 0 bases, with 17 bases between them. The length of the CDR3 is 17 residues. Per the germline V gene, CDR1 is MNHNY and CDR2 is SVGAGI (reference sequence).